These 23 T cell receptor beta chains came from one sample sequenced in a study of T cells in tuberculosis. Generated by immunoSEQ multiplex PCR, the TCRdb table keeps only in-frame clones and is missing some. The sample has tens of thousands of clones; roughly 95% are singletons. Time point described: new active TB diagnosis, blood taken before or within 7 days of starting treatment. The sample in question was PBMCs, obtained at tuberculosis diagnosis. Source of these receptors: an adult with tuberculosis.

The V and J genes are TRBV19 and TRBJ2-1, with 10 bases lining up with TRBD2. Germline CDR1 and CDR2: LNHDA and SQIVND (reference sequence). The CDR3 is 19 amino acids. J lost 0 bases, V lost 3 bases, and 11 bases had no gene match. The CDR3 sequence is CASSMGQSSGRPSYNEQFF. CDR3 DNA: TGTGCCAGTAGTATGGGTCAGAGTAGCGGGAGGCCCTCCTACAATGAGCAGTTCTTC. Filled out from reference TRBV19 and TRBJ2-1, the complete variable domain reads DGGITQSPKYLFRKEGQNVTLSCEQNLNHDAMYWYRQDPGQGLRLIYYSQIVNDFQKGDIAEGYSVSREKKESFPLTVTSAQKNPTAFYLCASSMGQSSGRPSYNEQFFGPGTRLTVL.

The rearrangement links TRBV7-6 to TRBJ2-1, with D maybe TRBD1 (6 bases). The CDR3 runs 16 residues. Germline V gene data show CDR1 as SGHVS and CDR2 as FNYEAQ. The V end lost 5 bases, the J end lost 7 bases, and 21 bases lay between the germline ends. The CDR3 DNA sequence: TGTGCCAGCAGCAGCCAACAGGGCGGACTGGGAAATGAGCAGTTCTTC. This translates into CASSSQQGGLGNEQFF.

The chain couples TRBV19 to TRBJ1-4; D possibly corresponds to TRBD1 (5 bases). Trimming took 10 bases from V and 8 from J, leaving 11 bases between them. Germline assignment: CDR1 LNHDA and CDR2 SQIVND (reference sequence). CDR3 length: 11 residues. This CDR3 reads CATREGEKLFF. The CDR3 DNA sequence: TGTGCCACCAGGGAAGGCGAAAAACTGTTTTTT.

The chain is built from TRBV30 and TRBJ1-5; D gene unclear. Trimming stripped 5 bases from V and 0 bases from J, with 8 bases between. The CDR3 consists of 13 residues. In germline, CDR1 is GTSNPN, CDR2 SVGIG (reference sequence). The CDR3 spells CAWSVNSNQPQHF. DNA for the CDR3: TGTGCCTGGTCGGTTAATAGCAATCAGCCCCAGCATTTT.

This clone appeared once. V usage is TRBV6-5 and J usage is TRBJ2-4; TRBD1 agrees at 9 bases. The CDR3 is 14 amino acids. Losses at the gene ends were 2 bases for V and 6 bases for J; bases not matched to a gene: 2. Germline V lookup: CDR1 MNHEY, CDR2 SVGAGI. The CDR3 spells CASSYGTGINIQYF. DNA for the CDR3: TGTGCCAGCAGTTACGGGACAGGGATAAACATTCAGTACTTC.

This chain joins TRBV30 and TRBJ1-2, with D possibly matching TRBD1 (5 bases). The CDR3 sequence is 14 residues long. Trimming pared 0 bases from V and 3 bases from J, leaving 11 bases between. Germline V lookup: CDR1 GTSNPN, CDR2 SVGIG (reference sequence). The CDR3 sequence is CAWSVVLTDYGYTF. CDR3 bases: TGTGCCTGGAGTGTAGTGCTGACAGACTATGGCTACACCTTC. Based on the CDR3 plus reference TRBV30 and TRBJ1-2, the full variable domain is SQTIHQWPATLVQPVGSPLSLECTVEGTSNPNLYWYRQAAGRGLQLLFYSVGIGQISSEVPQNLSASRPQDRQFILSSKKLLLSDSGFYLCAWSVVLTDYGYTFGSGTRLTVV.

V gene TRBV7-9 combines with J gene TRBJ1-1; tentatively, D is TRBD1 (5 bases). CDR3 length: 12 residues. Germline V gene sequence: CDR1 SEHNR, CDR2 FQNEAQ (reference sequence). Trimming cost V 5 bases and J 6 bases, with 10 bases left between them. The CDR3 is CASSEPGSEAFF. CDR3 in DNA: TGTGCCAGCAGCGAACCAGGGTCTGAAGCTTTCTTT.

The chain has TRBV5-1 and TRBJ2-5; 9 bases agree with TRBD1. CDR1 is SGHRS, CDR2 YFSETQ, per germline. The V gene end was trimmed by 3 bases and the J gene end by 2 bases; junction bases not matched to a gene: 2. This CDR3 contains 14 residues. CDR3 sequence: CASSSGTGQETQYF. CDR3 DNA: TGCGCCAGCAGCTCCGGGACAGGGCAAGAGACCCAGTACTTC.

The chain carries TRBV15 and TRBJ2-6; D remains ambiguous. Per the germline V gene, CDR1 is LNHNV and CDR2 is YYDKDF (reference sequence). The CDR3 covers 16 residues. Deletions cut 4 bases from V and 0 bases from J, with 10 bases between. The CDR3 region is CATSTGVYSGANVLTF. CDR3 sequence (DNA): TGTGCCACCAGCACAGGCGTTTACTCTGGGGCCAACGTCCTGACTTTC.

This clone has only one observation. The same CDR3 arises from other DNA sequences in this sample as well. The chain is built from TRBV27 and TRBJ1-1; D uncertain. Looked up from germline, CDR1 is MNHEY and CDR2 is SMNVEV (reference sequence). Trimming took 2 bases from V and 0 from J, leaving 7 bases between them. The CDR3 spans 14 residues. DNA for the CDR3: TGTGCCAGCAGTTTAGCCAGGCTGAACACTGAAGCTTTCTTT. Amino acid sequence: CASSLARLNTEAFF.

The chain uses TRBV6-4 and TRBJ2-1; the match to TRBD1 covers 8 bases. The CDR3 runs 18 residues. CDR1 and CDR2 (germline): MRHNA, SNTAGT. J gave up 9 bases and V 5 bases, and 21 bases lay outside the gene matches. The DNA of the CDR3 is TGTGCCAGCAGTTCCACCCCCTTGGACAGGGTGTTAATAGGTGAGCAGTTCTTC. Translated: CASSSTPLDRVLIGEQFF.

The chain is built from TRBV19 and TRBJ2-7; 7 bases are shared with TRBD2. Trimming cost V 5 bases and J 2 bases; bases outside gene matches: 18. The CDR3 consists of 18 residues. Per the germline V gene, CDR1 is LNHDA and CDR2 is SQIVND (reference sequence). The CDR3 DNA is TGTGCCAGTAGTGACGTGATCGGGACTACTATGCGGCCCTACGAGCAGTACTTC. This encodes CASSDVIGTTMRPYEQYF.

V is TRBV5-1 and J is TRBJ2-2; TRBD1 matches at 10 bases. Looked up from germline, CDR1 is SGHRS and CDR2 is YFSETQ. The J segment lost 1 base and the V segment lost 2 bases, leaving 2 bases of the junction unmatched. This CDR3 has 16 amino acids. The CDR3 spells CASSFRTGGNTGELFF. The DNA for the CDR3 is TGCGCCAGCAGCTTCCGGACAGGGGGGAACACCGGGGAGCTGTTTTTT.

The J gene is TRBJ2-1, the V gene TRBV5-4, with 10 bases that match TRBD1. V lost 1 base, J lost 4 bases, and 11 bases stayed unmatched. The germline gives CDR1 SGHNT, CDR2 YYREEE (reference sequence). This CDR3 spans 18 amino acids. This CDR3 reads CASSLYMGTGAGYNEQFF. CDR3 in DNA: TGTGCCAGCAGCTTGTATATGGGGACAGGGGCTGGGTACAATGAGCAGTTCTTC. The whole variable domain, filled in from reference TRBV5-4 and TRBJ2-1, reads ETGVTQSPTHLIKTRGQQVTLRCSSQSGHNTVSWYQQALGQGPQFIFQYYREEENGRGNFPPRFSGLQFPNYSSELNVNALELDDSALYLCASSLYMGTGAGYNEQFFGPGTRLTVL.

The chain links TRBV9 to TRBJ1-6; D not certain. V was clipped by 0 bases and J by 4 bases, with 8 bases between them. Germline lookup yields CDR1 SGDLS and CDR2 YYNGEE. The CDR3 has 15 amino acids. The CDR3 reads CASSVAGSYNSPLHF. CDR3 coding DNA: TGTGCCAGCAGCGTAGCGGGTTCATATAATTCACCCCTCCACTTT.

The chain combines TRBV7-6 with TRBJ2-5; a possible D gene is TRBD1 (5 bases). The ends were cut back, 5 bases at V and 2 bases at J, with 15 bases in the middle. The germline V gene encodes CDR1 SGHVS and CDR2 FNYEAQ. CDR3 size: 15 residues. CDR3 nucleotide sequence: TGTGCCAGCAGCACACTACGGACACAGCAAGAGACCCAGTACTTC. This encodes CASSTLRTQQETQYF.

This clone was counted once. The J gene is TRBJ2-3, the V gene TRBV5-8; TRBD1 agrees at 8 bases. The CDR3 is 19 residues long. With V trimmed by 4 bases and J by 3 bases, 19 bases remained unmatched. The germline V gene encodes CDR1 SGHTS and CDR2 YDEGEE. CDR3 coding DNA: TGTGCCAGCAGCCCTGACGCAGGGGGCGCGTTTATGAGAACAGATACGCAGTATTTT. Protein: CASSPDAGGAFMRTDTQYF.

The chain is built from TRBV10-3 and TRBJ2-3, with D tentatively TRBD2 (6 bases). From germline, CDR1 is ENHRY and CDR2 SYGVKD. Deletions cut 4 bases from V and 5 bases from J, with 10 bases between. The CDR3 contains 13 residues. CDR3 region: CAISGLARDTQYF. In DNA form, the CDR3 reads TGTGCCATCAGTGGCCTAGCGAGAGATACGCAGTATTTT.

The chain carries TRBV28 and TRBJ1-3; 10 bases align to TRBD1. Germline CDR1 and CDR2: MDHEN and SYDVKM. J lost 0 bases, V lost 5 bases, and 7 bases had no gene match. The CDR3 spans 17 residues. CDR3 loop: CASSTGTGASSGNTIYF. The DNA of the CDR3 is TGTGCCAGCAGTACAGGGACAGGGGCGAGCTCTGGAAACACCATATATTTT.

The DNA of the CDR3 is TGTGCCAGCAGCTTAGGAAGGACAGGGAACTATGGCTACACCTTC. It is translated as CASSLGRTGNYGYTF. V and J are TRBV7-9 and TRBJ1-2; TRBD1 agrees at 8 bases. CDR3 size: 15 residues. Germline lookup yields CDR1 SEHNR and CDR2 FQNEAQ (reference sequence). J was trimmed by 2 bases and V by 1 base; bases with no gene match: 3. The full variable domain, rest sourced from reference TRBV7-9 and TRBJ1-2, is DTGVSQNPRHKITKRGQNVTFRCDPISEHNRLYWYRQTLGQGPEFLTYFQNEAQLEKSRLLSDRFSAERPKGSFSTLEIQRTEQGDSAMYLCASSLGRTGNYGYTFGSGTRLTVV.

The V and J genes are TRBV4-3 and TRBJ2-1; 9 bases are a match to TRBD2. The CDR3 spans 16 residues. The germline CDR1 and CDR2 sequences are LGHNA and YSLEER. The J segment lost 2 bases and the V segment lost 3 bases, leaving 5 bases of the junction unmatched. This chain's CDR3 is CASSHRAGGTYNEQFF. Here the CDR3 DNA reads TGCGCCAGCAGCCACCGAGCGGGGGGCACCTACAATGAGCAGTTCTTC.

V gene TRBV19 combines with J gene TRBJ2-7, with TRBD2 identical over 7 bases. Looked up from germline, CDR1 is LNHDA and CDR2 is SQIVND (reference sequence). V lost 5 bases and J lost 1; bases outside the gene matches: 5. This CDR3 is 14 amino acids long. The CDR3 region is CASSVTSDSYEQYF. The CDR3 DNA reads TGTGCCAGTAGTGTAACTAGCGATTCCTACGAGCAGTACTTC. The entire variable domain, with the rest obtained from reference TRBV19 and TRBJ2-7, is as follows: DGGITQSPKYLFRKEGQNVTLSCEQNLNHDAMYWYRQDPGQGLRLIYYSQIVNDFQKGDIAEGYSVSREKKESFPLTVTSAQKNPTAFYLCASSVTSDSYEQYFGPGTRLTVT.

The chain employs TRBV7-2 and TRBJ2-7; 7 bases fit TRBD1. With V trimmed by 2 bases and J by 4 bases, 8 bases remained unmatched. The CDR3 length is 15 residues. Per the germline V gene, CDR1 is SGHTA and CDR2 is FQGNSA. CDR3 DNA sequence: TGTGCCAGCAGCTTACTAGGGGGCAGAGGGTACGAGCAGTACTTC. The encoded protein is CASSLLGGRGYEQYF.